A selection of T cell receptor beta chains follows, all from one sample in a study of cytomegalovirus exposure and HLA in healthy donors. Sequencing was performed with immunoSEQ multiplex PCR; in TCRdb, only in-frame clones are kept and a portion is missing. The sample holds around 200,000 clones, around 89% seen once. The sequencing input was PBMCs. These receptors all stem from a woman younger than 30 in good health and CMV-seronegative. Each CDR3 is given with its conserved first and last residue.

V gene	CDR3 length	J gene	CDR3 protein
TRBV29-1	14	TRBJ1-4	CSVPKQGKVEKLFF
TRBV11-3	16	TRBJ1-3	CASSSPRLSAGNTIYF
TRBV5-1	14	TRBJ2-7	CASSPDGSSYEQYF
TRBV5-1	14	TRBJ2-1	CASSLLAGGHEQFF
TRBV4-1	17	TRBJ2-4	CASSQKNRGENKNIQYF
TRBV19	18	TRBJ1-4	CASSIDFLGEATNEKLFF
TRBV6-1	14	TRBJ2-1	CASTRGGGNNEQFF
TRBV5-1	15	TRBJ1-4	CASSLGRAGEEKLFF
TRBV7-2	17	TRBJ2-6	CASSKVGTGAGANVLTF
TRBV7-9	12	TRBJ1-2	CASSLTSMGYTF
TRBV4-3	16	TRBJ1-1	CASSQDRWGRNTEAFF
TRBV5-1	14	TRBJ2-5	CASSWEGQGETQYF
TRBV19	13	TRBJ1-1	CASSTSWNTEAFF
TRBV5-1	14	TRBJ1-2	CASSLGGGIGGYTF